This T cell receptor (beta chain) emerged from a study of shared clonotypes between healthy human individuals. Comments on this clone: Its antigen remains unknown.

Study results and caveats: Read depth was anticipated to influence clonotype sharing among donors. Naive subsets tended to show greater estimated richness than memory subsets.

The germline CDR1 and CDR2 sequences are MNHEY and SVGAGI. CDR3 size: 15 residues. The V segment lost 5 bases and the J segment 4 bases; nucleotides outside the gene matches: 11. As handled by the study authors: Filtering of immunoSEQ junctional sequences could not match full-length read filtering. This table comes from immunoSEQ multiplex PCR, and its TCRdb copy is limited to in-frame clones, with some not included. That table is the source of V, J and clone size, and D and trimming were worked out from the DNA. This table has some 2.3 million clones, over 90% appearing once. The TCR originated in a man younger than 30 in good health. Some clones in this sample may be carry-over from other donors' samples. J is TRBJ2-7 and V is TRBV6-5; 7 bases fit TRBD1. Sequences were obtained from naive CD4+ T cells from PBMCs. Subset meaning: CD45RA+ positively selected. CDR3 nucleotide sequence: TGTGCCAGCAGTAGGCGACAGGGCTTAGCTTACGAGCAGTACTTC. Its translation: CASSRRQGLAYEQYF.